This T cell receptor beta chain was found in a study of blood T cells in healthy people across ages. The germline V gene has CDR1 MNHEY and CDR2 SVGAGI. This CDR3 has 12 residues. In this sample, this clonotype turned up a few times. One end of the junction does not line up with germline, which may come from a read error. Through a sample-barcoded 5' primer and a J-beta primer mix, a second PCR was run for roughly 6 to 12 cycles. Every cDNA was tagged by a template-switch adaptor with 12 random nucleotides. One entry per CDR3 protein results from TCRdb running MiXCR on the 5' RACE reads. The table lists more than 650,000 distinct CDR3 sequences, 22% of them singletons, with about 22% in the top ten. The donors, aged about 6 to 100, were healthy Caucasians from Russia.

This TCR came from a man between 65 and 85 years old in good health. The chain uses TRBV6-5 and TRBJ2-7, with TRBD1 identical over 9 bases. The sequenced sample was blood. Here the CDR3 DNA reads TGTGCCAGCGGGTCCTGGGACAGGGCGGTGTTCTTC. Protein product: CASGSWDRAVFF.